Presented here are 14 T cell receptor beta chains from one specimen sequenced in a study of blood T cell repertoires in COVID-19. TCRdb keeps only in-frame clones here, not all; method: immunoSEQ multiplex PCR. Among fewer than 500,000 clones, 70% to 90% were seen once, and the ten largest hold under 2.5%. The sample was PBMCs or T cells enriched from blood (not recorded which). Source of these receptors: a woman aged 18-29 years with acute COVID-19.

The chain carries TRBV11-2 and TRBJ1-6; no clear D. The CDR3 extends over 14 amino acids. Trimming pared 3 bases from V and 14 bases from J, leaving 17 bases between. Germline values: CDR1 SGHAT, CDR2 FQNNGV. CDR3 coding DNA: TGTGCCAGCAGCTTGGGCGGGCTCCTAGGAACCCTCCACTTT. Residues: CASSLGGLLGTLHF.

The CDR3 bases are TGTGCCAGCAGCCAAAGGACAGGGAGCGATACGCAGTATTTT. Protein: CASSQRTGSDTQYF. The chain carries TRBV14 and TRBJ2-3, with TRBD1 identical over 8 bases. The CDR3 has 14 amino acids. Germline-derived CDR1 and CDR2 are SGHDN and FVKESK. V gave up 2 bases and J gave up 6 bases; unmatched junction bases: 4.

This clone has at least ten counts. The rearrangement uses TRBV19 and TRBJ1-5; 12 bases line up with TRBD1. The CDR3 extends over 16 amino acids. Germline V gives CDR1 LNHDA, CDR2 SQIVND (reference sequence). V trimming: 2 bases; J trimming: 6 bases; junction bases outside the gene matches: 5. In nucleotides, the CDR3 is TGTGCCAGTAGTATACGCCCGGGACAGGGGGCTCAGCCCCAGCATTTT. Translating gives CASSIRPGQGAQPQHF.

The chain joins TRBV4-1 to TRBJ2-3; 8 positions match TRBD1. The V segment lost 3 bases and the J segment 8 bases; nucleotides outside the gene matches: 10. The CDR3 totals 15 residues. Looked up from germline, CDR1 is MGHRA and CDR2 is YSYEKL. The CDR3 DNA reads TGCGCCAGCAGCCAGAGACAGGGGCTCGATGGTACGCAGTATTTT. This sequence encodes CASSQRQGLDGTQYF.

CDR3 in DNA: TGTGCCAGCAGTTCGCAGGGGGGCTATGGCTACACCTTC. This codes for CASSSQGGYGYTF. This chain connects TRBV27 to TRBJ1-2, with 7 bases matching TRBD1. Looked up from germline, CDR1 is MNHEY and CDR2 is SMNVEV (reference sequence). V lost 4 bases to trimming and J lost 4 bases; unmatched junction nucleotides: 3. CDR3 size: 13 residues.

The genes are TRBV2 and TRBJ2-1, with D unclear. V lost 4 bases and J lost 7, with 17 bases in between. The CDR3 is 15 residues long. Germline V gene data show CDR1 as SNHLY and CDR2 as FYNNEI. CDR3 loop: CASSVGAEAPNEQFF. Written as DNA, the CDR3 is TGTGCCAGCAGTGTTGGCGCAGAGGCCCCAAATGAGCAGTTCTTC.

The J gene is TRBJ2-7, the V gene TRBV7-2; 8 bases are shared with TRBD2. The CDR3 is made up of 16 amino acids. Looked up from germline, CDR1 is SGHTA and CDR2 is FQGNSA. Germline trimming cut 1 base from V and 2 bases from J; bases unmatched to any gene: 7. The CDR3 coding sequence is TGTGCCAGCAGCTTAGTAGGGACCGGGAGGGCCTACGAGCAGTACTTC. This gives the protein CASSLVGTGRAYEQYF.

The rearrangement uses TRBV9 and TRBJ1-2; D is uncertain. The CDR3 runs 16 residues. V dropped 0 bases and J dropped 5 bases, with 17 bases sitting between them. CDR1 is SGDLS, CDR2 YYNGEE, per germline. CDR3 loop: CASSVGGSNNEYGYTF. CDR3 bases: TGTGCCAGCAGCGTAGGTGGGAGCAACAACGAATATGGCTACACCTTC. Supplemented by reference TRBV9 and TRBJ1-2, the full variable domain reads DSGVTQTPKHLITATGQRVTLRCSPRSGDLSVYWYQQSLDQGLQFLIQYYNGEERAKGNILERFSAQQFPDLHSELNLSSLELGDSALYFCASSVGGSNNEYGYTFGSGTRLTVV.

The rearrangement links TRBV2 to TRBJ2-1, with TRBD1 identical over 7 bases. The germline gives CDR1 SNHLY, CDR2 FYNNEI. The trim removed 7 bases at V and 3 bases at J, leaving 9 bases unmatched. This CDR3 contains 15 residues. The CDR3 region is CASIAPRDSYNEQFF. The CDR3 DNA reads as TGTGCCAGCATAGCCCCCCGGGACAGCTACAATGAGCAGTTCTTC.

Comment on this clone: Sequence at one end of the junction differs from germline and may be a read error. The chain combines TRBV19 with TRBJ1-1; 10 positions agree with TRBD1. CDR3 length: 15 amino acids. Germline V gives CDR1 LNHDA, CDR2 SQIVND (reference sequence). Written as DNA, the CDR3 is TGTGCCAGTAGTACCCCGGGACAGGGGAACGCTGAAGCTTTCTTT. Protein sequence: CASSTPGQGNAEAFF.

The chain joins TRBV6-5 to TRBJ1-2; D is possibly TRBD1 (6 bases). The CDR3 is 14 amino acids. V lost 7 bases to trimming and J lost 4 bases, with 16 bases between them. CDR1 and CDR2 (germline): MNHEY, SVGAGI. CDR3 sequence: CASKPWGGGYGYTF. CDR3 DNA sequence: TGTGCCAGCAAACCCTGGGGGGGCGGCTATGGCTACACCTTC.

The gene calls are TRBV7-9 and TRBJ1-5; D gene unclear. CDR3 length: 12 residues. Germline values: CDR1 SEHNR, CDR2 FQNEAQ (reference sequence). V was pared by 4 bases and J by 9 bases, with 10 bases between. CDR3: CASSSPGGPQHF. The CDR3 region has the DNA TGTGCCAGCAGCTCTCCAGGAGGGCCCCAGCATTTT.

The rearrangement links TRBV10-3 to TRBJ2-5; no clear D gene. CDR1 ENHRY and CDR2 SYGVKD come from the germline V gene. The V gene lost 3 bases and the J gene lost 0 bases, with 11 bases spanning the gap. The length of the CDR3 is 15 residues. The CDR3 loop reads CAISDNSQYQETQYF. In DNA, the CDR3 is TGTGCCATCAGTGACAACAGTCAGTACCAAGAGACCCAGTACTTC.

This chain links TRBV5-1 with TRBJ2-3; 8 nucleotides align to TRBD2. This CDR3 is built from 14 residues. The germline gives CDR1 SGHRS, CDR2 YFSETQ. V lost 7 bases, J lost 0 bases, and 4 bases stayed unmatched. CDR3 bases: TGCGCCAGCGGTCGCGGGAGGAGCACAGATACGCAGTATTTT. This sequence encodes CASGRGRSTDTQYF.